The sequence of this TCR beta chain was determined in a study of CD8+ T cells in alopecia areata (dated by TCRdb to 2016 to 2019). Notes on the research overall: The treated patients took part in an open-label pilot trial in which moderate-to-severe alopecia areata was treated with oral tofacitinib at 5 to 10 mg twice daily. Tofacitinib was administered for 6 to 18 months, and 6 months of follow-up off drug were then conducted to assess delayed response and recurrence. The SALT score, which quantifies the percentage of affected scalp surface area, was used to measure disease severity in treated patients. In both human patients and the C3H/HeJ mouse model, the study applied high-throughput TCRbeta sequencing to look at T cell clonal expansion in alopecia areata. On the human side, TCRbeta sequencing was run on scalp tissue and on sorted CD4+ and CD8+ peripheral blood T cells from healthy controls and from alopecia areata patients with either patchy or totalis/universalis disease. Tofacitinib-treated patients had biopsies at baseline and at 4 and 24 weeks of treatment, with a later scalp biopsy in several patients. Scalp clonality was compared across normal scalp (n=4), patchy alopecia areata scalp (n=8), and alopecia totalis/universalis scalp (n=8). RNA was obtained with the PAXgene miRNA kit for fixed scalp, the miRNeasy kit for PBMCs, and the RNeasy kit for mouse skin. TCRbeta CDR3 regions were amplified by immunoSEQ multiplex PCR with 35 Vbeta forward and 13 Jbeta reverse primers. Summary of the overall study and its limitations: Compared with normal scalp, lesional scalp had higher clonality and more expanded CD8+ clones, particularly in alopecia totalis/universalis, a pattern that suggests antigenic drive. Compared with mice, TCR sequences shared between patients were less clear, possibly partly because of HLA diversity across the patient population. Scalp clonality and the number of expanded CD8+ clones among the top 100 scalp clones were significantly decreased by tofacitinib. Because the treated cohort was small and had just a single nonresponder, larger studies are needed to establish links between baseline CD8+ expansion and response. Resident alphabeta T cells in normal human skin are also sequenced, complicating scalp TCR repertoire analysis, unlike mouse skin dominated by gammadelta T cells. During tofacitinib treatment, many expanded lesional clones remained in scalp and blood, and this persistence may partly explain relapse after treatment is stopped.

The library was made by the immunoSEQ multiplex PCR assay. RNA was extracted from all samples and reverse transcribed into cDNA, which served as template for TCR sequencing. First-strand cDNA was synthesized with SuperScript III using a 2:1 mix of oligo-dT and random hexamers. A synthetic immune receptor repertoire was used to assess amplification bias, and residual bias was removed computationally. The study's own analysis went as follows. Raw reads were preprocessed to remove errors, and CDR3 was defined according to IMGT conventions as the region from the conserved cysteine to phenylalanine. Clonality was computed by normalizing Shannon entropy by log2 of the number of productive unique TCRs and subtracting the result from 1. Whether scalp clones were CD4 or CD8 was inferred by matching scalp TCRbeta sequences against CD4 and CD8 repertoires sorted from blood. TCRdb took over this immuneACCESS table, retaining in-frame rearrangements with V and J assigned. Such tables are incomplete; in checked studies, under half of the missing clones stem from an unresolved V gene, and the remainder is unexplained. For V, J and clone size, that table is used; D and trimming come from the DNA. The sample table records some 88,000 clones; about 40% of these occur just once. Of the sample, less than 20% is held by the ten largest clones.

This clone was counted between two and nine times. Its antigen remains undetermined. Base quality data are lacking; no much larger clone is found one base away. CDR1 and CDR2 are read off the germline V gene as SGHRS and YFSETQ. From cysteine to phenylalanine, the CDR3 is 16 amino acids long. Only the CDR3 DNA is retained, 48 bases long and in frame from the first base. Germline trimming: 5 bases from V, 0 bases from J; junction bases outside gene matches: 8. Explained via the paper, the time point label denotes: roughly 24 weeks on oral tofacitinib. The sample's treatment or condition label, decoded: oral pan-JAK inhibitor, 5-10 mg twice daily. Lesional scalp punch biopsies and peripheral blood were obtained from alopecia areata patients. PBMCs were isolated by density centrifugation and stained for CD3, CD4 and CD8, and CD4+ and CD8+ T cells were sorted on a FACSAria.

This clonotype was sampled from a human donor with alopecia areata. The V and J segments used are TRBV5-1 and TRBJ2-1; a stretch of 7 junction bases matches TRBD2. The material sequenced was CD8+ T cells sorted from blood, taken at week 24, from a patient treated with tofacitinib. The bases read TGCGCCAGCAGTCCATCTAGCGGAAGCTCCTACAATGAGCAGTTCTTC. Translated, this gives CASSPSSGSSYNEQFF.